The rows below give T cell receptor beta chains drawn from one sample of a study of blood T cell repertoires in COVID-19. The repertoire was sequenced with immunoSEQ multiplex PCR; TCRdb's copy has only in-frame clones and lacks some. The sample includes about 250,000 clones, 65% to 85% of them seen just once. The sample was peripheral blood. These receptors were collected from a human donor in a cohort sampled during active COVID-19. The CDR3 runs from the conserved cysteine through the conserved F or W. Each record gives: CDR3 length, D gene, J gene, V gene, CDR3 protein, CDR3 DNA. D genes are given only for firm matches.

>13|NA|TRBJ2-6|TRBV29-1
CSATEAGANVLTF
TGCAGCGCCACGGAGGCTGGGGCCAACGTCCTGACTTTC
>11|TRBD1|TRBJ1-1|TRBV29-1
CSGRQGSEAFF
TGCAGCGGTAGACAGGGGTCTGAAGCTTTCTTT
>15|TRBD2|TRBJ2-3|TRBV7-6
CASSQTSGDTDTQYF
TGTGCCAGCAGCCAGACTAGCGGGGACACAGATACGCAGTATTTT
>16|TRBD2|TRBJ2-1|TRBV6-4
CASSRTSGGGNNEQFF
TGTGCCAGCAGCCGGACTAGCGGAGGGGGGAACAATGAGCAGTTCTTC
>18|TRBD1|TRBJ1-1|TRBV6-6
CASSLQSTGVGGNTEAFF
TGTGCCAGCAGTCTTCAATCGACAGGGGTGGGTGGGAACACTGAAGCTTTCTTT
>13|NA|TRBJ2-3|TRBV11-3
CASSLGRTDTQYF
TGTGCCAGCAGCTTAGGCCGGACAGATACGCAGTATTTT
>15|TRBD2|TRBJ2-7|TRBV5-1
CASSSAGLARYEQYF
TGCGCCAGCAGCTCGGCGGGACTAGCGCGCTACGAGCAGTACTTC
>14|TRBD1|TRBJ1-1|TRBV10-1
CASRVDRAGTEAFF
TGCGCCAGCAGAGTCGACAGGGCCGGGACTGAAGCTTTCTTT
>14|TRBD2|TRBJ2-3|TRBV7-3
CASSFSGGGDTQYF
TGTGCCAGCAGCTTTAGCGGGGGAGGAGATACGCAGTATTTT
>18|NA|TRBJ2-1|TRBV11-2
CASSLEPTGTRLYNEQFF
TGTGCCAGCAGCTTAGAGCCCACCGGGACAAGACTTTACAATGAGCAGTTCTTC
>15|NA|TRBJ2-3|TRBV5-6
CASSLGLGFTDTQYF
TGTGCCAGCAGCTTAGGACTCGGGTTCACAGATACGCAGTATTTT